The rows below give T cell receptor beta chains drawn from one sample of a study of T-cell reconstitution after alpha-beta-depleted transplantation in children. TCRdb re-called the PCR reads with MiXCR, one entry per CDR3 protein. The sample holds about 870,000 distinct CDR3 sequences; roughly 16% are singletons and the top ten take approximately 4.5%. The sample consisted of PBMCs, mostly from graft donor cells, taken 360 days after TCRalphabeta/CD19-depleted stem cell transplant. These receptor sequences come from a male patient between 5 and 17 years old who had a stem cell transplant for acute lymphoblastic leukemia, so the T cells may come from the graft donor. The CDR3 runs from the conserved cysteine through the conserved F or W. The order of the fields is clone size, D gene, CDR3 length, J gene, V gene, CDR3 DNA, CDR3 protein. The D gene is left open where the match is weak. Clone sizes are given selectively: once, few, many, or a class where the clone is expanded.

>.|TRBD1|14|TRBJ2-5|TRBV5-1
TGCGCCAGCAGTGTCCGGGACAGTAAAGAGACCCAGTACTTC
CASSVRDSKETQYF
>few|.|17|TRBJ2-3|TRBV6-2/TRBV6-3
TGTGCCAGCAGTACCCCCTGGCCAGGCGGGGGCACAGATACGCAGTATTTT
CASSTPWPGGGTDTQYF
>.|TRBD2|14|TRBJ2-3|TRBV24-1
TGTGCCACCAGTGTCGCGGGAGGTTCCGATACGCAGTATTTT
CATSVAGGSDTQYF
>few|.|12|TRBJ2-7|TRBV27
TGTGCCAGCAAGCGAGGAGGCTACGAGCAGTACTTC
CASKRGGYEQYF
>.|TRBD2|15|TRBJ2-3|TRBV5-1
TGCGCCAGCAACGGGAGGGAGTTCGGCACAGATACGCAGTATTTT
CASNGREFGTDTQYF
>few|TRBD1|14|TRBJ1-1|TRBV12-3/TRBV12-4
TGTGCCTCTCGGACAGGGTTGAGGGACACTGAAGCTTTCTTT
CASRTGLRDTEAFF
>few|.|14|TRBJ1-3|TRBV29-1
TGCAGCGCAGACACAGAGAGCTCTGGAAACACCATATATTTT
CSADTESSGNTIYF
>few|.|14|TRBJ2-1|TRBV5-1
TGCGCCAGCAGCTTGGGGAGTAGGAGAAATGAGCAGTTCTTC
CASSLGSRRNEQFF
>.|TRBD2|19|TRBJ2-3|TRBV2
TGTACCATCAGCCTTCTTTCCATCCTGGCAGCGGGAGAAGGAGATACGCAGTATTTT
CTISLLSILAAGEGDTQYF
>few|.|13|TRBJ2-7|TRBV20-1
TGCCAAGCAGGCCTGGACCTCGGCTACGAGCAGTACTTC
CQAGLDLGYEQYF
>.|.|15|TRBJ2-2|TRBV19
TGTGCCAGTAGTGCCTCAAGGGGAAGCACCGGGGAGCTGTTTTTT
CASSASRGSTGELFF
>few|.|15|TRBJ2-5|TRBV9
TGTGCCAGCAGCTCGTCTACAGGGTCGGACGAGACCCAGTACTTC
CASSSSTGSDETQYF
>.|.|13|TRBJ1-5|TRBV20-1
TGCAGTGCTAGAGTCGGTGGGAATCAGCCCCAGCATTTT
CSARVGGNQPQHF
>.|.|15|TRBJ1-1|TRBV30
TGTGCCTGGAGTGACAACCGGGACAACTGGATTGGAGCTTTCTTT
CAWSDNRDNWIGAFF
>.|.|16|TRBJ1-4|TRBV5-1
TGCGCCAGCAGACTTCAATATCGAGCGACTAATGAAAAACTGTTTTTT
CASRLQYRATNEKLFF
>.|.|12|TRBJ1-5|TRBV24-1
TGTGCCACCAGTGATAGGGGACAGCCCCAGCATTTT
CATSDRGQPQHF
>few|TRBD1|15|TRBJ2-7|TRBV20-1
TGCAGTGCTAGTGCGTGGGACAGCGACTCCTACGAGCAGTACTTC
CSASAWDSDSYEQYF